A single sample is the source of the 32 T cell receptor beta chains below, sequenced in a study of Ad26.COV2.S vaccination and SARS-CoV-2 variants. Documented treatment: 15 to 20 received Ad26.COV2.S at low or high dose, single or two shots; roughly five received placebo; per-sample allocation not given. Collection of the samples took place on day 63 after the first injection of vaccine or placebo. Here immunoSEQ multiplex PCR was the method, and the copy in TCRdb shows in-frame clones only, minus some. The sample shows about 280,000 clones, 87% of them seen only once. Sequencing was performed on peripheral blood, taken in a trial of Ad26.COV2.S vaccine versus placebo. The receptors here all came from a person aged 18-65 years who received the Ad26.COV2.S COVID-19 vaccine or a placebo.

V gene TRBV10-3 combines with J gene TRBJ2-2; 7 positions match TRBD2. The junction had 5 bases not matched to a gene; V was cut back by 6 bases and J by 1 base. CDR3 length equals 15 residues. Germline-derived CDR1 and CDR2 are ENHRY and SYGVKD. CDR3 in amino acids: CAIRGSSGNTGELFF. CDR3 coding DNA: TGTGCCATCAGGGGGTCTAGCGGGAACACCGGGGAGCTGTTTTTT.

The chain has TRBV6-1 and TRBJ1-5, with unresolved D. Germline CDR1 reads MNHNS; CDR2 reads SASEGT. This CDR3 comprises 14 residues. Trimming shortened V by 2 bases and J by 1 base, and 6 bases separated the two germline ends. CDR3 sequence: CASSEFQSNQPQHF. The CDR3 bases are TGTGCCAGCAGTGAATTTCAGAGCAATCAGCCCCAGCATTTT.

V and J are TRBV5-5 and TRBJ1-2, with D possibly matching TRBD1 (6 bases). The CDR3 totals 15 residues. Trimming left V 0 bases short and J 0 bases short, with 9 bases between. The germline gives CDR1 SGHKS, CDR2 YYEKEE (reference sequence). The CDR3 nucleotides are TGTGCCAGCAGCTTGGATGGGGACACTAACTATGGCTACACCTTC. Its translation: CASSLDGDTNYGYTF.

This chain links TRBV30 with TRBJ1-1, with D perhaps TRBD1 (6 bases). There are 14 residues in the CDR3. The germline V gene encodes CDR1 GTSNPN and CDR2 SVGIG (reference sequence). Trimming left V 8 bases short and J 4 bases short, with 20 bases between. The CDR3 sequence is CAAATGTLGTEAFF. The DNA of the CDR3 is TGTGCCGCAGCCACCGGGACACTGGGCACTGAAGCTTTCTTT. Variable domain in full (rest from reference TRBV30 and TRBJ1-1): SQTIHQWPATLVQPVGSPLSLECTVEGTSNPNLYWYRQAAGRGLQLLFYSVGIGQISSEVPQNLSASRPQDRQFILSSKKLLLSDSGFYLCAAATGTLGTEAFFGQGTRLTVV.

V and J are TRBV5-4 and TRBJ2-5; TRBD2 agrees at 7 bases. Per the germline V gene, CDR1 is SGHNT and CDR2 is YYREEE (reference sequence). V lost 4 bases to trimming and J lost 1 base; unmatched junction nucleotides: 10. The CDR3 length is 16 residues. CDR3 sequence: CASSGEGRTSQETQYF. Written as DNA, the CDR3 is TGTGCCAGCAGCGGTGAGGGGAGGACTAGCCAAGAGACCCAGTACTTC.

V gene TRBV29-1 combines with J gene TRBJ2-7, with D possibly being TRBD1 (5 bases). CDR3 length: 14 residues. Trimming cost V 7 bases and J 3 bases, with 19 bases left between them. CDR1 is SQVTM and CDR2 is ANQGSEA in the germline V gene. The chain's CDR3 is CSAGPGRAYYEQYF. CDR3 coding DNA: TGCAGCGCCGGCCCGGGCAGGGCCTACTACGAGCAGTACTTC.

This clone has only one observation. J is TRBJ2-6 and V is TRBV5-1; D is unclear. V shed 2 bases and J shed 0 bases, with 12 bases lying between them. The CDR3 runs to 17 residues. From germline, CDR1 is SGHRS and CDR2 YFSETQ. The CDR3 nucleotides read TGCGCCAGCAGCTTTATCTCATTTGACTCTGGGGCCAACGTCCTGACTTTC. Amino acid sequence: CASSFISFDSGANVLTF.

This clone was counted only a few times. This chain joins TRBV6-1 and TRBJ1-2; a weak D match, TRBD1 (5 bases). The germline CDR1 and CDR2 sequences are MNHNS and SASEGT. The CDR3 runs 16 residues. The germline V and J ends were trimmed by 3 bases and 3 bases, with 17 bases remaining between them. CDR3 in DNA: TGTGCCAGCAGTGACCCGGACAACCCGGGGGACTATGGCTACACCTTC. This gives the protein CASSDPDNPGDYGYTF.

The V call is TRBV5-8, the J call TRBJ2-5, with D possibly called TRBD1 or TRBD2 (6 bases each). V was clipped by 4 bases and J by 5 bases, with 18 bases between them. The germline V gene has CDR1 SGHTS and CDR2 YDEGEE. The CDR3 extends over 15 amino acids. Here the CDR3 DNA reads TGTGCCAGCAGCCGTGGAGGGGGGCGGGCGGAGACCCAGTACTTC. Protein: CASSRGGGRAETQYF. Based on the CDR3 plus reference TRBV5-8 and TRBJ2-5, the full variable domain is EAGVTQSPTHLIKTRGQQATLRCSPISGHTSVYWYQQALGLGLQFLLWYDEGEERNRGNFPPRFSGRQFPNYSSELNVNALELEDSALYLCASSRGGGRAETQYFGPGTRLLVL.

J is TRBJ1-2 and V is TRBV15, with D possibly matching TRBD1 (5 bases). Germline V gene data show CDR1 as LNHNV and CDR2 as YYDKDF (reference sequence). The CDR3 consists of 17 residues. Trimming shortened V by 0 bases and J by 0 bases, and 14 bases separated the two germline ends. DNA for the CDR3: TGTGCCACCAGCAGAGATAGGACACAAGGAGCTAACTATGGCTACACCTTC. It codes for CATSRDRTQGANYGYTF.

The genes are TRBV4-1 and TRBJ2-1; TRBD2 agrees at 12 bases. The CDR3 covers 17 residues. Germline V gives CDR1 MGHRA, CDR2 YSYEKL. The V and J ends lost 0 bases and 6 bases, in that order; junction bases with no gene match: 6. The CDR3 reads CASSQEVRTSGTNEQFF. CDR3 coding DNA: TGCGCCAGCAGCCAAGAAGTTCGGACTAGCGGGACCAATGAGCAGTTCTTC.

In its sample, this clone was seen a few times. The CDR3 nucleotides read TGTGCCAGCAGCTTCCACAGGGGGTATAGCTATGGCTACACCTTC. Its translation is CASSFHRGYSYGYTF. V is TRBV5-4 and J is TRBJ1-2; 8 nucleotides line up with TRBD1. Germline assignment: CDR1 SGHNT and CDR2 YYREEE (reference sequence). After removal of 2 bases from V and 4 bases from J, the junction contained 7 bases not matched to a gene. The length of the CDR3 is 15 residues.

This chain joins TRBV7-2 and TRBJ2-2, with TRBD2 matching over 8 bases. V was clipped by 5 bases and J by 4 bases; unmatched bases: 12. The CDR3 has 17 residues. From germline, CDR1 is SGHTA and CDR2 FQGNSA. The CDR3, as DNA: TGTGCCAGCAGCCCCAGCCCGGGGGGGCCGATCACCGGGGAGCTGTTTTTT. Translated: CASSPSPGGPITGELFF.

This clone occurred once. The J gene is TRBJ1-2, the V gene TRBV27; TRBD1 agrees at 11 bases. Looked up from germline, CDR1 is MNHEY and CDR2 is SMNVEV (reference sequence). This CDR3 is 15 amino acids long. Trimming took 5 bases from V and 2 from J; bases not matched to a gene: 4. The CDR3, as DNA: TGTGCCAGCAGTGGTCGGGACAGGGGGAACTATGGCTACACCTTC. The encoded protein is CASSGRDRGNYGYTF.

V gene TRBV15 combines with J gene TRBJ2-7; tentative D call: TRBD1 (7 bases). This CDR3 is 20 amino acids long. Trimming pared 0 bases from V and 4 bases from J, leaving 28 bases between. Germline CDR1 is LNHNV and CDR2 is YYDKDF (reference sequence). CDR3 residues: CATSRDTLGGGTDVPYEQYF. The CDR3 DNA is TGTGCCACCAGCAGAGATACCCTGGGGGGCGGGACAGACGTACCTTACGAGCAGTACTTC.

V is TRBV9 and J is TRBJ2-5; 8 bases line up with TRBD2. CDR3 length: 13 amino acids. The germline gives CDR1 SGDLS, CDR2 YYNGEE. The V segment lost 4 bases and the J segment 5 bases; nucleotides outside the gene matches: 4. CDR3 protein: CASSPRLAETQYF. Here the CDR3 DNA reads TGTGCCAGCAGCCCTCGACTAGCGGAGACCCAGTACTTC.

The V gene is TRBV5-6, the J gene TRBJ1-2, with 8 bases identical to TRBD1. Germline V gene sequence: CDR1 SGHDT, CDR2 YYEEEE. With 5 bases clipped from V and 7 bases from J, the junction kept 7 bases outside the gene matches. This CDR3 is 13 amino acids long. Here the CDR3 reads CASRLQGVGGYTF. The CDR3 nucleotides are TGTGCCAGCAGACTACAGGGGGTCGGTGGCTACACCTTC.

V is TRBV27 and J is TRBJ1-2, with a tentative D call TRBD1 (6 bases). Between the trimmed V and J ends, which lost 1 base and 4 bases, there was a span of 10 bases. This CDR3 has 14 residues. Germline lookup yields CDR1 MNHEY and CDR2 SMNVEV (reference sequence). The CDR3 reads CASSLFQGIYGYTF. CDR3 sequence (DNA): TGTGCCAGCAGTTTATTTCAGGGGATCTATGGCTACACCTTC.

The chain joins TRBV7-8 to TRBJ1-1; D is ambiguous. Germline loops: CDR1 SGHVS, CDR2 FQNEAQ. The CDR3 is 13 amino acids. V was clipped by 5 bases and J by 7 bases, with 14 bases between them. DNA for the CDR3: TGTGCCAGCAGCCAAAACCCGGGAGATGAAGCTTTCTTT. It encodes CASSQNPGDEAFF.

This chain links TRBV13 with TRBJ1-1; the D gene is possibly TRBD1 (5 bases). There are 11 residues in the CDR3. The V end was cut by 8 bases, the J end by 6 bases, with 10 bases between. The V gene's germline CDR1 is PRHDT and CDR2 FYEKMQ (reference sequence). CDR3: CASLRDAEAFF. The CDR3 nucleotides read TGTGCCAGCCTCCGGGACGCTGAAGCTTTCTTT.

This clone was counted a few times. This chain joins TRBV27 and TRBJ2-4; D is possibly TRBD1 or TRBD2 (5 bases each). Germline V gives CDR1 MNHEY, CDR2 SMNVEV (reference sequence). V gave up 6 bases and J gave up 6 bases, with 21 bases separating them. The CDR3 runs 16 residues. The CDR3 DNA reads TGTGCCAGCAGCCAACGGGGCTCTAAGGGTGCAAACATTCAGTACTTC. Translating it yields CASSQRGSKGANIQYF.

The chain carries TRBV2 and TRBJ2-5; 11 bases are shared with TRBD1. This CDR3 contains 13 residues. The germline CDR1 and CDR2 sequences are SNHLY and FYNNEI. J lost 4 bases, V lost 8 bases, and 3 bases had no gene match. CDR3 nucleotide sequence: TGTGCCAGCGGGGGACAGGGGGGAGAGACCCAGTACTTC. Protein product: CASGGQGGETQYF.

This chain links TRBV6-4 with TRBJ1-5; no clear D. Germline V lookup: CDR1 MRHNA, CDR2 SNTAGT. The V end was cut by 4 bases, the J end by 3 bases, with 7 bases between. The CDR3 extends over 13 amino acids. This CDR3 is CASSANVNQPQHF. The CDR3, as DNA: TGTGCCAGCAGTGCCAATGTCAATCAGCCCCAGCATTTT.

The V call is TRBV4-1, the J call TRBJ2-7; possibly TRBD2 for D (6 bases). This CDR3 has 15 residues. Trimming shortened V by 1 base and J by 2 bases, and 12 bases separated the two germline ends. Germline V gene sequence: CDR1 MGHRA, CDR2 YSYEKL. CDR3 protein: CASSQAGGGAYEQYF. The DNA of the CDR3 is TGCGCCAGCAGCCAAGCCGGTGGAGGGGCCTACGAGCAGTACTTC.

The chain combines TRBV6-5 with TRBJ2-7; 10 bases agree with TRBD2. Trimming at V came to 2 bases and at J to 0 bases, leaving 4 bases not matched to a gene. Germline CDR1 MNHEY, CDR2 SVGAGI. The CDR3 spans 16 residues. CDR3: CASSYGTSVHSYEQYF. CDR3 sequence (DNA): TGTGCCAGCAGTTACGGGACTAGCGTTCACTCCTACGAGCAGTACTTC.

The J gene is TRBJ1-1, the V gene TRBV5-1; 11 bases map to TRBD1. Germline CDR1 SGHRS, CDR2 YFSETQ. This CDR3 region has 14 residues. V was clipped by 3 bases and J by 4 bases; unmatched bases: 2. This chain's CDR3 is CASSWGTGGTEAFF. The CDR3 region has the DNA TGCGCCAGCAGCTGGGGGACAGGGGGCACTGAAGCTTTCTTT.

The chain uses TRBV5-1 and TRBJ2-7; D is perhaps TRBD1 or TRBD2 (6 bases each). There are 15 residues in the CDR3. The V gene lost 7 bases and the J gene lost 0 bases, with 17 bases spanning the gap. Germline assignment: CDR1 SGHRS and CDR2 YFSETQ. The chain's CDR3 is CASGTESGASYEQYF. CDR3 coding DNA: TGCGCCAGCGGCACCGAATCGGGGGCCTCCTACGAGCAGTACTTC.

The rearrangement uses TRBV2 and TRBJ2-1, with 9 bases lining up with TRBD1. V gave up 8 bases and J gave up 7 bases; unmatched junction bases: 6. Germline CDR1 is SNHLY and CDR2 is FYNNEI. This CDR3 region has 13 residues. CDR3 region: CASGRDRVNEQFF. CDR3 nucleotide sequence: TGTGCCAGCGGCCGGGACAGGGTTAATGAGCAGTTCTTC. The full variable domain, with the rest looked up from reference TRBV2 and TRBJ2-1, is EPEVTQTPSHQVTQMGQEVILRCVPISNHLYFYWYRQILGQKVEFLVSFYNNEISEKSEIFDDQFSVERPDGSNFTLKIRSTKLEDSAMYFCASGRDRVNEQFFGPGTRLTVL.

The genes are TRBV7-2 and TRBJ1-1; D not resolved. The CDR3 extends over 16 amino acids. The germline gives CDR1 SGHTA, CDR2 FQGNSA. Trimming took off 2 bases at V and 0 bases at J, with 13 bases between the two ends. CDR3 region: CASSLSAFGVNTEAFF. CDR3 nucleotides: TGTGCCAGCAGCTTATCTGCCTTCGGGGTGAACACTGAAGCTTTCTTT. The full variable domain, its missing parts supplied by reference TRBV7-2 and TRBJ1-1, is GAGVSQSPSNKVTEKGKDVELRCDPISGHTALYWYRQSLGQGLEFLIYFQGNSAPDKSGLPSDRFSAERTGGSVSTLTIQRTQQEDSAVYLCASSLSAFGVNTEAFFGQGTRLTVV.

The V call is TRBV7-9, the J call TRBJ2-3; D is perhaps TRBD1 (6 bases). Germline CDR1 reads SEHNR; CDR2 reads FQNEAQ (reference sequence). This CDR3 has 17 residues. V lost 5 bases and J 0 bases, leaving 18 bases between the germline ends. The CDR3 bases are TGTGCCAGCAGCGACCCAAGAGGGGGTGCTAGCACAGATACGCAGTATTTT. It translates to CASSDPRGGASTDTQYF.

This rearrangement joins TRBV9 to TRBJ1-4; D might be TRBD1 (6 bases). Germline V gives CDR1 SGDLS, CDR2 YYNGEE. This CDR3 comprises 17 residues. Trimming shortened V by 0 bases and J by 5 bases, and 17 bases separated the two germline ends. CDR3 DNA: TGTGCCAGCAGCGTAGGTGTGGGGGCCAGGATCAATGAAAAACTGTTTTTT. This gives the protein CASSVGVGARINEKLFF.

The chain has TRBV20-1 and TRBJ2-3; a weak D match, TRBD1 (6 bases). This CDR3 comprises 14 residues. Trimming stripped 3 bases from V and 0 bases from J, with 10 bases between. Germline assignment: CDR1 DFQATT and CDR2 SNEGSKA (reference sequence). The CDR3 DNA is TGCAGTGCTAGTGGGGGCGGTAGCACAGATACGCAGTATTTT. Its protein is CSASGGGSTDTQYF.